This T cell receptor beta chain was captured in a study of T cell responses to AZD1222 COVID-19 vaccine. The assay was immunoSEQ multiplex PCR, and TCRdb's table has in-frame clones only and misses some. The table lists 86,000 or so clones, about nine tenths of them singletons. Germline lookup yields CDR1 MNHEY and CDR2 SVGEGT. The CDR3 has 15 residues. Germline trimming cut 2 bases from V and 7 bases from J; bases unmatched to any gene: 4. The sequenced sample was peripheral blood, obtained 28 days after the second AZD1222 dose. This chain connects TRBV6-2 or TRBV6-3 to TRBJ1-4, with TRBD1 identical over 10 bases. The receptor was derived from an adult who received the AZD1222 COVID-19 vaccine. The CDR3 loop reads CASSYVGQGGEKLFF. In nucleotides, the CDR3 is TGTGCCAGCAGTTACGTCGGACAGGGGGGTGAAAAACTGTTTTTT.